This T cell receptor (beta chain) emerged from a study of T cell responses to AZD1222 COVID-19 vaccine. Here immunoSEQ multiplex PCR was the method, and the copy in TCRdb shows in-frame clones only, minus some. The profile shows 90,000 to 130,000 clones, approximately 85% of them singletons. V shed 5 bases, J shed 1 base, and the junction held 7 bases outside the gene matches. The CDR3 is 15 residues long. The germline CDR1 and CDR2 sequences are MDHEN and SYDVKM. This material consisted of peripheral blood, taken on day 0 of AZD1222 vaccination. The rearrangement joins TRBV28 to TRBJ2-7; TRBD2 aligns across 8 bases. The clonotype originates from an adult in good health. The CDR3 region is CASSRPGGASYEQYF. The CDR3 bases are TGTGCCAGCAGTCGCCCGGGGGGGGCGTCCTACGAGCAGTACTTC.